This TCR beta chain comes out of a study of T cell responses to AZD1222 COVID-19 vaccine. Findings of the study overall: Clonal diversity was possibly underestimated, and white British individuals and females predominated among donors. No day 14 peak samples; only post-peak repertoires were characterized.

As regards this clone: As yet, its antigen is unknown.

Trimming removed 0 bases from V and 5 bases from J, with 7 bases in between. This CDR3 spans 13 amino acids. Germline CDR1 reads KGHSH; CDR2 reads LQKENI. Libraries were prepared by immunoSEQ multiplex PCR; TCRdb keeps only in-frame clonotypes and omits some of them. The sample records about 120,000 clones, 80% to 95% being singletons. Here the sequenced sample was peripheral blood, taken 28 days after the second dose of the MenACWY control vaccine. The sequence was collected from an adult who received the MenACWY meningococcal vaccine as a control. V gene TRBV18 combines with J gene TRBJ1-1; D unclear. In nucleotides, the CDR3 is TGTGCCAGCTCACCACCGGGAGCAACTGAAGCTTTCTTT. It yields the protein CASSPPGATEAFF.